This T cell receptor beta chain appears in the sequencing data of a study of blood T cell repertoires in COVID-19. Trimming removed 0 bases at V and 0 bases at J, with 10 bases between. Germline CDR1 LGHDT, CDR2 YNNKEL (reference sequence). This CDR3 is 16 amino acids long. In the original analysis: By means of reference gene primer amplification, nucleated cell counts were estimated. Some clones are missing from TCRdb's copy, which holds only in-frame ones; the method was immunoSEQ multiplex PCR. V, J and clone size are those of that table, while D and trimming were read from the DNA. Here the sample spans fewer than 200,000 clones, 75% to 85% being singletons.

The source of this sequence is a woman between 40 and 50 years old with COVID-19, enrolled during active disease. The V call is TRBV3-1 (or the pseudogene TRBV3-2), the J call TRBJ2-3, with D unresolved. The sample taken for sequencing was peripheral blood. The CDR3 loop reads CASSQDRARSTDTQYF. For the CDR3, the DNA is TGTGCCAGCAGCCAAGATCGAGCGAGGAGCACAGATACGCAGTATTTT.